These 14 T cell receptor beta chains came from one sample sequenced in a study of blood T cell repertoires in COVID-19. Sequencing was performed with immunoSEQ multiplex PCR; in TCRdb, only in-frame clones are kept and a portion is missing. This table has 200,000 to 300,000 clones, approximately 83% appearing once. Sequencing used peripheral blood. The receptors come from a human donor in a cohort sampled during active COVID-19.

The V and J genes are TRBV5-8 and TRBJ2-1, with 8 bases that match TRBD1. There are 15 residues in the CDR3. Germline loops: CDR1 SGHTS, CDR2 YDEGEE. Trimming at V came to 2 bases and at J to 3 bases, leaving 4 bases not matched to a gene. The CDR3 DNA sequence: TGTGCCAGCAGCTTCGGACAGGGAGGCTACAATGAGCAGTTCTTC. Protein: CASSFGQGGYNEQFF.

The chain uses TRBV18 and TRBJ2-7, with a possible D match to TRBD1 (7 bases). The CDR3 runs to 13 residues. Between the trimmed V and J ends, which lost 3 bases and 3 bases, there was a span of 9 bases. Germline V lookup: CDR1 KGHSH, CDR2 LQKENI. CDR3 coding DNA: TGTGCCAGCTCACCCCAGGGGGGCTACGAGCAGTACTTC. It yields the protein CASSPQGGYEQYF.

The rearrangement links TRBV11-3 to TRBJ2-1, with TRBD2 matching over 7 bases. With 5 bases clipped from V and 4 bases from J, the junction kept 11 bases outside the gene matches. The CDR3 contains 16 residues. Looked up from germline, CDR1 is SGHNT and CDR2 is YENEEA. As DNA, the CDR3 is TGTGCCAGCAGCCCCGGCCTGGCGGGAGTTTACAATGAGCAGTTCTTC. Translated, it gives CASSPGLAGVYNEQFF.

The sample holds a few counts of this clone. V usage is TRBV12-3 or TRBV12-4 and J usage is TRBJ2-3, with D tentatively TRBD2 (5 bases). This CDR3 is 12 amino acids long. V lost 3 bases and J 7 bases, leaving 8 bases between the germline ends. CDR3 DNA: TGTGCCAGCAGTTTCCGGGAAAATACGCAGTATTTT. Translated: CASSFRENTQYF.

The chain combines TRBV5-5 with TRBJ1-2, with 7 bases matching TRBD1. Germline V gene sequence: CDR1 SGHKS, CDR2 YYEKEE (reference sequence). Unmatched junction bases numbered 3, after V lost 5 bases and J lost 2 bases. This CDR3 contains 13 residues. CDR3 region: CASSQGVNYGYTF. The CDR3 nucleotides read TGTGCCAGCAGTCAGGGGGTGAACTATGGCTACACCTTC.

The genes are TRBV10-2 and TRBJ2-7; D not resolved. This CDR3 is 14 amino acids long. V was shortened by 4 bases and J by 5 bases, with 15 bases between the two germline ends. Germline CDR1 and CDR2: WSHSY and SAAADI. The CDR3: CASSVTQIGHEQYF. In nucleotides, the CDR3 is TGCGCCAGCAGTGTTACCCAGATTGGTCACGAGCAGTACTTC.

The DNA for the CDR3 is TGTGCCAGCAGTTACTCAAAAGGGGGAACTAATGAAAAACTGTTTTTT. It is translated as CASSYSKGGTNEKLFF. V usage is TRBV6-2 or TRBV6-3 and J usage is TRBJ1-4; a weak D match, TRBD1 (6 bases). Trimming took 0 bases from V and 1 from J, leaving 9 bases between them. This CDR3 is 16 amino acids long. Per the germline V gene, CDR1 is MNHEY and CDR2 is SVGEGT.

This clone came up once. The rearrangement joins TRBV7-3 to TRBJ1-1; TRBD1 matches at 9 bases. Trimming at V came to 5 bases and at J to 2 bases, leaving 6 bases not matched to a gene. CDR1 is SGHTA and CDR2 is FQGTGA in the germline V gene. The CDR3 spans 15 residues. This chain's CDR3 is CASSPGTGLNTEAFF. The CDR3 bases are TGTGCCAGCAGCCCAGGGACAGGGCTAAACACTGAAGCTTTCTTT.

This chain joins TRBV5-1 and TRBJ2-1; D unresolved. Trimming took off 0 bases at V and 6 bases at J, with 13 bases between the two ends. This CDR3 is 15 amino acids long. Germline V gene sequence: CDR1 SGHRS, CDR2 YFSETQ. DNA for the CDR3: TGCGCCAGCAGCTTGGGGCAAGCGAGACTCAATGAGCAGTTCTTC. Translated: CASSLGQARLNEQFF.

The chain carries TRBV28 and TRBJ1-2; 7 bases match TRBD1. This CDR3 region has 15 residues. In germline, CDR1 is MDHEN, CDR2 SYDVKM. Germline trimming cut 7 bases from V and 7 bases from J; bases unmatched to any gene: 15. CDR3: CASTEGTVAGRGYTF. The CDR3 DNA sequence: TGTGCCAGCACCGAAGGGACAGTAGCTGGACGTGGCTACACCTTC.

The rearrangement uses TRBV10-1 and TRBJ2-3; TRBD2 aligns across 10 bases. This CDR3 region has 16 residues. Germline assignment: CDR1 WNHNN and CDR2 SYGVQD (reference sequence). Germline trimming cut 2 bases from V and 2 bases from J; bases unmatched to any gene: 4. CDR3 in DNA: TGCGCCAGCAGTGAGCTAGCGGGAGTTCTCACAGATACGCAGTATTTT. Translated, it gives CASSELAGVLTDTQYF.

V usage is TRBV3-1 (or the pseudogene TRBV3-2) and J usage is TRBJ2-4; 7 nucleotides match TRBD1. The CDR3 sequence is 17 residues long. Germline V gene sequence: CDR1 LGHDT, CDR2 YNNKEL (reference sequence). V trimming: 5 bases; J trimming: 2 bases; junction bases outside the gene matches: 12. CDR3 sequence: CASSEQGLGVSKNIQYF. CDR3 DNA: TGTGCCAGCAGCGAACAGGGGCTAGGGGTCTCCAAAAACATTCAGTACTTC.

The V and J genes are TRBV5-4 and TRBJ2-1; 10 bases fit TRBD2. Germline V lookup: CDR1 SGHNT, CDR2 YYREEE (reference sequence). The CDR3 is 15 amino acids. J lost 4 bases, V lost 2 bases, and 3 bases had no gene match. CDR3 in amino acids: CASSFGTSAYNEQFF. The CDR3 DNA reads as TGTGCCAGCAGCTTTGGGACTAGCGCTTACAATGAGCAGTTCTTC.

The DNA for the CDR3 is TGTGCCAGCAGCCATTTCAGATCCTATGGCTACACCTTC. Its protein product is CASSHFRSYGYTF. J is TRBJ1-2 and V is TRBV3-1 (or the pseudogene TRBV3-2); no clear D gene. There are 13 residues in the CDR3. Germline CDR1 reads LGHDT; CDR2 reads YNNKEL (reference sequence). Trimming pared 3 bases from V and 4 bases from J, leaving 9 bases between.